Listed below are T cell receptor beta chains from one sample, sequenced in a study of CD8+ T cells in alopecia areata. Produced via immunoSEQ multiplex PCR; TCRdb's table is partial and in-frame only. The sample records 150,000 to 200,000 clones, around 51% being singletons. This specimen consisted of CD8+ T cells sorted from blood, obtained at roughly week 53, from a patient treated with tofacitinib. Receptor source: a human donor with alopecia areata. CDR3s include the opening cysteine and the closing phenylalanine or tryptophan. The order of the fields is V gene, J gene, D gene, clone size, CDR3 protein, CDR3 DNA. The D gene is left open where the match is weak. Size values are once, few and many counts, or a class for expanded clones, and some rows have none.

>TRBV6-5|TRBJ1-1|TRBD1|.
CASTERTGMNTEAFF
TGTGCCAGCACCGAACGGACAGGGATGAACACTGAAGCTTTCTTT
>TRBV9|TRBJ1-2|TRBD1|.
CASSVTNRDRVGGYTF
TGTGCCAGCAGCGTTACAAACCGGGACAGGGTTGGCGGCTACACCTTC
>TRBV19|TRBJ1-1|TRBD1|few
CASSARGRMEAFF
TGTGCCAGTAGTGCCAGGGGGCGAATGGAAGCTTTCTTT
>TRBV10-3|TRBJ1-6|TRBD1|.
CAIKGTGLNSPLHF
TGTGCCATCAAAGGGACAGGTCTTAATTCACCCCTCCACTTT
>TRBV7-3|TRBJ2-2|.|few
CASSLGSYTGELFF
TGTGCCAGCAGCTTAGGGAGCTACACCGGGGAGCTGTTTTTT
>TRBV6-6|TRBJ1-6|.|few
CASRRDHPGTPLHF
TGTGCCAGCAGGCGCGACCACCCCGGGACACCCCTCCACTTT
>TRBV5-1|TRBJ1-1|TRBD1|.
CASSSTGAQNTEAFF
TGCGCCAGCAGCTCGACAGGGGCCCAGAACACTGAAGCTTTCTTT
>TRBV27|TRBJ1-6|.|.
CASTPAGANSPLHF
TGTGCCAGCACCCCAGCTGGCGCGAATTCACCCCTCCACTTT
>TRBV30|TRBJ2-1|.|few
CAWSWGDEQFF
TGTGCCTGGAGTTGGGGGGATGAGCAGTTCTTC
>TRBV15|TRBJ1-3|.|few
CATSGLGQMGGNTIYF
TGTGCCACCAGCGGACTGGGGCAGATGGGTGGAAACACCATATATTTT
>TRBV19|TRBJ1-5|.|once
CASSIFEINQPQHF
TGTGCCAGTAGTATATTTGAGATAAATCAGCCCCAGCATTTT
>TRBV5-6|TRBJ1-1|.|once
CASSRNTEAFF
TGCGCCAGCAGCCGGAACACTGAAGCTTTCTTT
>TRBV27|TRBJ1-1|TRBD1|.
CASSLSAGTGGRVTEAFF
TGTGCCAGCAGTTTATCGGCCGGGACAGGGGGCCGGGTCACTGAAGCTTTCTTT
>TRBV27|TRBJ1-2|.|.
CASSLGKGVLYGYTF
TGTGCCAGCAGTTTGGGGAAGGGGGTCCTCTATGGCTACACCTTC
>TRBV14|TRBJ2-1|.|few
CASSLRLVTEQFF
TGTGCCAGCAGCCTCAGACTAGTCACTGAGCAGTTCTTC
>TRBV29-1|TRBJ2-1|TRBD2|few
CSVLAGKSYNEQFF
TGCAGCGTTCTAGCGGGGAAATCCTACAATGAGCAGTTCTTC
>TRBV7-9|TRBJ2-5|.|.
CASSFSPGDEETQYF
TGTGCCAGCAGCTTCTCTCCGGGGGATGAAGAGACCCAGTACTTC
>TRBV19|TRBJ1-5|.|few
CASSISGQPQHF
TGTGCCAGTAGTATCTCGGGGCAGCCCCAGCATTTT
>TRBV5-4|TRBJ2-3|.|few
CASSYSQVASTDTQYF
TGTGCCAGCAGCTACTCCCAGGTCGCTAGCACAGATACGCAGTATTTT
>TRBV10-3|TRBJ2-2|.|.
CAISDGRELFF
TGTGCCATCAGTGACGGGCGGGAGCTGTTTTTT
>TRBV9|TRBJ2-5|TRBD2|.
CASSVWTGGQRETQYF
TGTGCCAGCAGCGTGTGGACGGGGGGGCAACGGGAGACCCAGTACTTC
>TRBV5-1|TRBJ1-6|TRBD1|few
CASSLTGDGDSPLHF
TGCGCCAGCAGCTTAACAGGGGATGGCGATTCACCCCTCCACTTT
>TRBV6-1|TRBJ2-2|.|.
CASSAWGGHNTGELFF
TGTGCCAGCAGTGCGTGGGGCGGACATAACACCGGGGAGCTGTTTTTT